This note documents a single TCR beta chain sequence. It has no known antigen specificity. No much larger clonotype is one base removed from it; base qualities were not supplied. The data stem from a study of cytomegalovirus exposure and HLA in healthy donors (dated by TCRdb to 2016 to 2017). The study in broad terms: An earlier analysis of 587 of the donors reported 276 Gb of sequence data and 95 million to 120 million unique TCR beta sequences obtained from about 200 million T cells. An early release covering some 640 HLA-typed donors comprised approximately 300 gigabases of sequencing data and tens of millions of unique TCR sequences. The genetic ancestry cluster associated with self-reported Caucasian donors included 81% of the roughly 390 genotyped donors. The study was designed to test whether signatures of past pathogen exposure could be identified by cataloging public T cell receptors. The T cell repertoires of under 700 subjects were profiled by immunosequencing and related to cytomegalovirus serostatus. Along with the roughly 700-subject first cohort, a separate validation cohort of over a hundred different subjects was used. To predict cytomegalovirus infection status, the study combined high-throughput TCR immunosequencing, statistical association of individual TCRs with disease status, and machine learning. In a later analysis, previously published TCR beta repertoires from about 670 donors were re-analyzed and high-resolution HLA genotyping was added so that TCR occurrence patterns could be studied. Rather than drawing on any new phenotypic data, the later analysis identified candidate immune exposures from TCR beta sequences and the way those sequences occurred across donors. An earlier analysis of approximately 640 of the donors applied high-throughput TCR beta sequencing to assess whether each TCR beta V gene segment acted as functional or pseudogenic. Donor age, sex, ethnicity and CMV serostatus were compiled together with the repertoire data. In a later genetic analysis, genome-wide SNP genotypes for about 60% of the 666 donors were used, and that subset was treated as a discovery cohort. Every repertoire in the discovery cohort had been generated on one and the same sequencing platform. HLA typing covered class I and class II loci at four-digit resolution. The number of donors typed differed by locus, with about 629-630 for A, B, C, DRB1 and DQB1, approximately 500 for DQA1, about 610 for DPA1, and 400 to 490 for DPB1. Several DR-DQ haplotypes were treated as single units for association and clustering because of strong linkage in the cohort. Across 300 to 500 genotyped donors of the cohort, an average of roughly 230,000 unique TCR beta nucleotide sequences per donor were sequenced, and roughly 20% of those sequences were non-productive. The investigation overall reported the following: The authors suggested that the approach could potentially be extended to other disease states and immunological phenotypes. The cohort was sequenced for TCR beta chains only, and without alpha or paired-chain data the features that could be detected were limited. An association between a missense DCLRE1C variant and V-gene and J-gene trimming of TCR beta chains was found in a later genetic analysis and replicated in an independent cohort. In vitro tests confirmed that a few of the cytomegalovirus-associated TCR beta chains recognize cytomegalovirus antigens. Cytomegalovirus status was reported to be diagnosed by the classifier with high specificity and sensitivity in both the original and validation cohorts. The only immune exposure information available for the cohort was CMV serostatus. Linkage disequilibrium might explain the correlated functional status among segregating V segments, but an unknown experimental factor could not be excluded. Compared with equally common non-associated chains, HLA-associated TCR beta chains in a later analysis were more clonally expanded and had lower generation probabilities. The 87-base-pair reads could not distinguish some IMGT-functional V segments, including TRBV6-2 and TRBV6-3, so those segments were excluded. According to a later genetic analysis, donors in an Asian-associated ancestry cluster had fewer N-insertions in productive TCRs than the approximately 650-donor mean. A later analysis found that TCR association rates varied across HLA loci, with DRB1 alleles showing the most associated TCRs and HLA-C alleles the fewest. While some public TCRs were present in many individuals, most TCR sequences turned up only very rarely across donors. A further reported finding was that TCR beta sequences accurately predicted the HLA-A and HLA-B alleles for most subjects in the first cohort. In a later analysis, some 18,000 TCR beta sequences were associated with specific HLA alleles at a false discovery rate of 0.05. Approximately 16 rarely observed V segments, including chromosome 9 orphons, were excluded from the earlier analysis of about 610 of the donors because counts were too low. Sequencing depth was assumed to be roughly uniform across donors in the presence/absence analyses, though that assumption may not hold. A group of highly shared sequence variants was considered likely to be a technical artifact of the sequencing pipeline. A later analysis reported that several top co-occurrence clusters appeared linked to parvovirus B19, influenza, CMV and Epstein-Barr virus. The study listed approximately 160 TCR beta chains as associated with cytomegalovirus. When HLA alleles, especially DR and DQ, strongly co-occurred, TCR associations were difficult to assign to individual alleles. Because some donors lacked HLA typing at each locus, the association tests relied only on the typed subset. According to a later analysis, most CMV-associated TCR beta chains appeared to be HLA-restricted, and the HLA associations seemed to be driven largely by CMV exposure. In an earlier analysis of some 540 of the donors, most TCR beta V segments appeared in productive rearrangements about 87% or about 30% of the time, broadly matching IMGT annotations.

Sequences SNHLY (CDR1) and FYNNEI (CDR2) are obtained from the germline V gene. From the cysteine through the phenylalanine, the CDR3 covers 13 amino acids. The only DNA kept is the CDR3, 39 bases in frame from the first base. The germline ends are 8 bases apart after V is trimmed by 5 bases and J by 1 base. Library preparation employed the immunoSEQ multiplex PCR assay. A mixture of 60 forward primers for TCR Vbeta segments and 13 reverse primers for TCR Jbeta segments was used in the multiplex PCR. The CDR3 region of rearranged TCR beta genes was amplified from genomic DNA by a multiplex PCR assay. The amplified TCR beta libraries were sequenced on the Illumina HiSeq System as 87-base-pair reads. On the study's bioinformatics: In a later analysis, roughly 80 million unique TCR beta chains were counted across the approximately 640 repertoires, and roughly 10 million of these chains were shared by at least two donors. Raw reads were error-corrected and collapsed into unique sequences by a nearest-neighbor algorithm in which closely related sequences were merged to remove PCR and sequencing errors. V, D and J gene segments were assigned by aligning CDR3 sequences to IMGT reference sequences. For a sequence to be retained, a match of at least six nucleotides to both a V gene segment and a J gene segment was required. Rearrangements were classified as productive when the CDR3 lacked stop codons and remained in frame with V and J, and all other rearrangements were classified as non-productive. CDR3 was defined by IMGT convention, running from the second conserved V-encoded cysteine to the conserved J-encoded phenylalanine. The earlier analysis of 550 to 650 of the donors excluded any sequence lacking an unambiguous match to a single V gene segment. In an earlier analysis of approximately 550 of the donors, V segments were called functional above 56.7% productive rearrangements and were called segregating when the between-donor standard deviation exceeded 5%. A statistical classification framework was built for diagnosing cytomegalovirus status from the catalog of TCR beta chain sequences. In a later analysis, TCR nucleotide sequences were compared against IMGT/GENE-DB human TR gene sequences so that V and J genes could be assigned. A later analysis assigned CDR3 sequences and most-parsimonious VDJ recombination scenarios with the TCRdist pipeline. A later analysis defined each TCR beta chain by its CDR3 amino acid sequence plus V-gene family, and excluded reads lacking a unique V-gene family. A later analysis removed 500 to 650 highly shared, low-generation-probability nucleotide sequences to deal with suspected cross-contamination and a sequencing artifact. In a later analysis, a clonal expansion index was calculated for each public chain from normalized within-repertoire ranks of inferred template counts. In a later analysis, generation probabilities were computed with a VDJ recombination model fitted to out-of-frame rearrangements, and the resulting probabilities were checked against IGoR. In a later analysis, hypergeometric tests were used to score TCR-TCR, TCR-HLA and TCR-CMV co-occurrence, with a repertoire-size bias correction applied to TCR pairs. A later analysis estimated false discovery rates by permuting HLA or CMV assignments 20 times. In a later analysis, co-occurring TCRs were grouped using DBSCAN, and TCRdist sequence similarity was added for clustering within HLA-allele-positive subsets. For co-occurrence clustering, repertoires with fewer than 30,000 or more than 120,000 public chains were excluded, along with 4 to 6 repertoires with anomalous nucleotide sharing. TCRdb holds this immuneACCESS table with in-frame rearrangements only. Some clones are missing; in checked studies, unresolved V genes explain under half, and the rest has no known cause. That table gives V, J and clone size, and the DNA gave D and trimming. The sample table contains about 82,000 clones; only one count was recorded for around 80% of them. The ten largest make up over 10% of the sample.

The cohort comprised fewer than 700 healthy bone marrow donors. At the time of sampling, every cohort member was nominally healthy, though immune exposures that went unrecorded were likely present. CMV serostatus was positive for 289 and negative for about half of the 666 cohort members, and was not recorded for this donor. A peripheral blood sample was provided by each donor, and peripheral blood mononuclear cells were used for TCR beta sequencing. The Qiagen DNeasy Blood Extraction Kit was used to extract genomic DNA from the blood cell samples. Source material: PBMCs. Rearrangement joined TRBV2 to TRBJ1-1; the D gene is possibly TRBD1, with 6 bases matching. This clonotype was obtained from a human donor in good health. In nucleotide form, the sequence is TGTGCCAGCAGTTTGACAGGGAACACTGAAGCTTTCTTT. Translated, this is CASSLTGNTEAFF.